Each of the 20 T cell receptor beta chains below was sequenced from the same sample in a study of blood T cell repertoires in COVID-19. Profiling relied on immunoSEQ multiplex PCR, and the TCRdb table lists in-frame clones only, not all of them. The data show 250,000 to 300,000 clones, with roughly 86% seen just once and around 10% held by the top ten. The specimen was peripheral blood. The receptors shown here come from a woman aged 25 to 39 with COVID-19, enrolled during active disease.

This sequence joins TRBV5-6 and TRBJ1-6, with D possibly TRBD1 on 5 matching bases. Germline CDR1 reads SGHDT; CDR2 reads YYEEEE. V was clipped by 4 bases and J by 10 bases, with 24 bases between them. The length of the CDR3 is 17 residues. CDR3 region: CASSPGGSRQGRSPLHF. CDR3 nucleotides: TGTGCCAGCAGCCCTGGGGGGAGCCGGCAGGGTAGGTCACCCCTCCACTTT. The full variable domain, in which reference TRBV5-6 and TRBJ1-6 provide the parts outside the CDR3, is DAGVTQSPTHLIKTRGQQVTLRCSPKSGHDTVSWYQQALGQGPQFIFQYYEEEERQRGNFPDRFSGHQFPNYSSELNVNALLLGDSALYLCASSPGGSRQGRSPLHFGNGTRLTVT.

This chain uses TRBV19 with TRBJ1-2, with TRBD1 matching over 9 bases. The CDR3 has 14 amino acids. Germline lookup yields CDR1 LNHDA and CDR2 SQIVND (reference sequence). The V segment lost 7 bases and the J segment 8 bases; nucleotides outside the gene matches: 11. This chain's CDR3 is CASTQTGQGNGYTF. The CDR3 DNA sequence: TGTGCCAGTACCCAGACGGGACAGGGAAACGGCTACACCTTC.

The chain employs TRBV6-1 and TRBJ1-5; 7 bases line up with TRBD1. With 1 base clipped from V and 6 bases from J, the junction kept 0 bases outside the gene matches. The CDR3 spans 13 residues. CDR1 MNHNS and CDR2 SASEGT come from the germline V gene. The CDR3 spells CASSEEGAQPQHF. For the CDR3, the DNA is TGTGCCAGCAGTGAAGAGGGGGCTCAGCCCCAGCATTTT.

This clone showed up just once. This chain uses TRBV3-1 (or the pseudogene TRBV3-2) with TRBJ1-2, with a possible D match to TRBD1 (5 bases). Germline CDR1 and CDR2: LGHDT and YNNKEL (reference sequence). V was shortened by 3 bases and J by 3 bases, with 14 bases between the two germline ends. CDR3 size: 15 residues. The CDR3 sequence: CASSQGPNVYYGYTF. Here the CDR3 DNA reads TGTGCCAGCAGCCAGGGGCCCAACGTATACTATGGCTACACCTTC.

To note about this clone: The same CDR3 arises from other DNA sequences in this sample as well. This rearrangement joins TRBV5-5 to TRBJ2-7; D not resolved. V was pared by 4 bases and J by 2 bases, with 4 bases between. The CDR3 has 11 amino acids. CDR1 and CDR2 from the germline V gene are SGHKS and YYEKEE (reference sequence). The CDR3 reads CASSPAYEQYF. The DNA for the CDR3 is TGTGCCAGCAGCCCTGCCTACGAGCAGTACTTC.

In this sample, this clone turned up once. The same CDR3 arises from other DNA sequences in this sample as well. The CDR3 sequence is CASSYDRDRNYGYTF. The DNA for the CDR3 is TGTGCCAGCAGTTACGATCGGGACAGAAACTATGGCTACACCTTC. The chain uses TRBV6-5 and TRBJ1-2, with 7 bases identical to TRBD1. Germline V gene lookup returns CDR1 MNHEY and CDR2 SVGAGI. Trimming removed 2 bases from V and 2 bases from J; junction bases left unmatched: 5. The CDR3 loop spans 15 amino acids.

CDR3 loop: CASTEDRGGTDTQYF. The CDR3 DNA sequence: TGCGCCAGCACCGAGGACAGGGGCGGCACAGATACGCAGTATTTT. The rearrangement joins TRBV5-1 to TRBJ2-3, with TRBD1 matching over 9 bases. CDR1 and CDR2 (germline): SGHRS, YFSETQ. Unmatched junction bases numbered 6, after V lost 6 bases and J lost 1 base. This CDR3 comprises 15 residues.

The chain carries TRBV24-1 and TRBJ1-4; D ambiguous. Trimming pared 3 bases from V and 6 bases from J, leaving 7 bases between. Germline lookup yields CDR1 KGHDR and CDR2 SFDVKD. The CDR3 extends over 13 amino acids. The CDR3 is CATSDQRDEKLFF. In DNA form, the CDR3 reads TGTGCCACCAGTGATCAGAGGGATGAAAAACTGTTTTTT.

The chain has TRBV18 and TRBJ1-4; D possibly corresponds to TRBD1 (5 bases). The CDR3 loop spans 16 amino acids. The germline V gene has CDR1 KGHSH and CDR2 LQKENI. V lost 6 bases to trimming and J lost 4 bases, with 18 bases between them. CDR3 bases: TGTGCCAGCTCCCGGGACTACGCGGGGGGTAATGAAAAACTGTTTTTT. Protein: CASSRDYAGGNEKLFF.

The chain employs TRBV23-1 and TRBJ2-2, with D tentatively TRBD2 (5 bases). TRBV23-1 is reported as an ORF; its role is uncertain. Trimming removed 2 bases from V and 8 bases from J, with 15 bases in between. The CDR3 spans 15 residues. The CDR3 sequence is CASSQEEEERGELFF. In DNA, the CDR3 is TGCGCCAGCAGTCAAGAAGAGGAGGAGAGGGGGGAGCTGTTTTTT.

The V call is TRBV5-1, the J call TRBJ1-1, with a possible D match to TRBD1 (5 bases). CDR1 and CDR2 (germline): SGHRS, YFSETQ. This CDR3 has 16 amino acids. Between the trimmed V and J ends, which lost 5 bases and 0 bases, there was a span of 17 bases. CDR3 sequence (DNA): TGCGCCAGCAGTCCCTCTCACAGGAGCATGAACACTGAAGCTTTCTTT. Translating gives CASSPSHRSMNTEAFF.

This clone was detected only once. The chain joins TRBV24-1 to TRBJ2-3, with 9 bases identical to TRBD1. CDR3 length: 16 amino acids. The germline CDR1 and CDR2 sequences are KGHDR and SFDVKD. With V trimmed by 9 bases and J by 9 bases, 18 bases remained unmatched. The CDR3 region is CATGLGTGSLSETQYF. The CDR3 bases are TGTGCCACCGGGCTAGGGACAGGGAGTTTGTCGGAGACGCAGTATTTT.

The count of this clone is one. The rearrangement uses TRBV6-1 and TRBJ1-5; maybe TRBD1 (6 bases). Germline loops: CDR1 MNHNS, CDR2 SASEGT. The CDR3 length is 20 residues. The germline V and J ends were trimmed by 4 bases and 0 bases, with 25 bases remaining between them. The CDR3 nucleotides are TGTGCCAGCAGTGGAAACCGGGGGGGCCCCCTATTATATAGCAATCAGCCCCAGCATTTT. Its translation: CASSGNRGGPLLYSNQPQHF.

The chain carries TRBV11-2 and TRBJ2-3; D not certain. Per the germline V gene, CDR1 is SGHAT and CDR2 is FQNNGV. The CDR3 is 12 amino acids. The V end lost 0 bases, the J end lost 6 bases, and 4 bases lay between the germline ends. The chain's CDR3 is CASSLDPDTQYF. The DNA of the CDR3 is TGTGCCAGCAGCTTAGATCCGGATACGCAGTATTTT.

J is TRBJ1-1 and V is TRBV7-9, with 7 bases fitting TRBD1. The germline gives CDR1 SEHNR, CDR2 FQNEAQ (reference sequence). V was clipped by 6 bases and J by 3 bases; unmatched bases: 7. This CDR3 comprises 14 residues. The CDR3 DNA sequence: TGTGCCAGCAGACGGACCGGACAGGACACTGAAGCTTTCTTT. Encoded protein: CASRRTGQDTEAFF.

The chain carries TRBV5-4 and TRBJ2-4, with unresolved D. Germline V CDR1 and CDR2: SGHNT, YYREEE (reference sequence). Trimming removed 3 bases from V and 5 bases from J, with 18 bases in between. This CDR3 has 16 residues. Here the CDR3 DNA reads TGTGCCAGCAGCTCACCAACTAAAACCCCGGAAAACATTCAGTACTTC. Translation gives CASSSPTKTPENIQYF.

The V and J genes are TRBV11-3 and TRBJ2-1; 14 bases match TRBD2. This CDR3 is built from 16 residues. V lost 1 base, J lost 8 bases, and 4 bases stayed unmatched. Looked up from germline, CDR1 is SGHNT and CDR2 is YENEEA. The CDR3 spells CASSLGLAGGRDEQFF. The DNA of the CDR3 is TGTGCCAGCAGCTTAGGACTAGCGGGGGGGCGGGATGAGCAGTTCTTC.

DNA for the CDR3: TGTGCCAGCAGCTCGGGACAGGGGGGCGGGTATGAGCAGTTCTTC. This encodes CASSSGQGGGYEQFF. The chain carries TRBV9 and TRBJ2-1, with TRBD1 matching 11 bases. CDR3 size: 15 residues. V trimming: 4 bases; J trimming: 8 bases; junction bases outside the gene matches: 8. CDR1 and CDR2 (germline): SGDLS, YYNGEE.

This clone was seen just once. The chain combines TRBV10-1 with TRBJ2-6, with 8 bases fitting TRBD1. The germline CDR1 and CDR2 sequences are WNHNN and SYGVQD (reference sequence). This CDR3 spans 16 amino acids. J was trimmed by 2 bases and V by 5 bases; bases with no gene match: 5. CDR3 sequence: CASSLSTGAGANVLTF. CDR3 nucleotide sequence: TGCGCCAGCAGTCTATCGACAGGGGCTGGGGCCAACGTCCTGACTTTC.

The J gene is TRBJ1-1, the V gene TRBV18; D unclear. Trimming left V 4 bases short and J 1 base short, with 13 bases between. The germline V gene has CDR1 KGHSH and CDR2 LQKENI. There are 15 residues in the CDR3. CDR3 loop: CASSLTPSTNTEAFF. The CDR3 nucleotides read TGTGCCAGCTCACTCACTCCCTCCACGAACACTGAAGCTTTCTTT.